The 20 T cell receptor beta chains listed next were all sequenced from one sample in a study of blood T cell repertoires in COVID-19. Assay: immunoSEQ multiplex PCR; the TCRdb copy retains only in-frame clones and omits some. The sample lists under 450,000 clones, roughly 92% occurring once. The sample was PBMCs or T cells enriched from blood (not recorded which). These receptors were obtained from a woman aged 40-49 years who had been exposed to COVID-19.

The chain has TRBV10-3 and TRBJ1-4; tentative D call: TRBD1 (5 bases). The V gene lost 4 bases and the J gene lost 7 bases, with 7 bases spanning the gap. The CDR3 runs 12 residues. Germline loops: CDR1 ENHRY, CDR2 SYGVKD. The CDR3 nucleotides read TGTGCCATCAGTGGGGGGGGTGAAAAACTGTTTTTT. Protein product: CAISGGGEKLFF.

The count of this clone is one. The chain carries TRBV6-5 and TRBJ2-3; a possible D gene is TRBD1 (5 bases). This CDR3 is 13 amino acids long. The V and J ends lost 3 bases and 2 bases respectively, with 6 bases between them. Germline loops: CDR1 MNHEY, CDR2 SVGAGI. In nucleotides, the CDR3 is TGTGCCAGCAGTTATGGGGCCACAGATACGCAGTATTTT. It encodes CASSYGATDTQYF.

This chain joins TRBV27 and TRBJ1-2; unclear D gene. Deletions cut 2 bases from V and 8 bases from J, with 15 bases between. The CDR3 consists of 14 residues. The germline V gene has CDR1 MNHEY and CDR2 SMNVEV (reference sequence). The CDR3 DNA reads TGTGCCAGCAGTTTAAATTGGGCCGCTGAGGGCTACACCTTC. Amino acid sequence: CASSLNWAAEGYTF.

The rearrangement uses TRBV6-5 and TRBJ1-5, with a possible D match to TRBD1 (6 bases). The CDR3 is 14 amino acids. Trimming removed 8 bases at V and 0 bases at J, with 11 bases between. Germline-derived CDR1 and CDR2 are MNHEY and SVGAGI. CDR3 residues: CASETGSSNQPQHF. The CDR3 DNA is TGTGCCAGCGAAACAGGGTCTAGCAATCAGCCCCAGCATTTT.

CDR3 protein: CASSPRRTASSTEAFF. The CDR3 DNA reads as TGTGCCAGCAGCCCCCGCAGGACAGCCTCGAGTACTGAAGCTTTCTTT. V gene TRBV3-1 (or the pseudogene TRBV3-2) combines with J gene TRBJ1-1, with D perhaps matching TRBD1 (6 bases). Germline CDR1 LGHDT, CDR2 YNNKEL (reference sequence). This CDR3 is 16 amino acids long. V was cut by 4 bases and J by 5 bases, with 20 bases left in between.

This sequence joins TRBV27 and TRBJ1-5, with a tentative D call TRBD1 (5 bases). V was pared by 0 bases and J by 7 bases, with 10 bases between. This CDR3 contains 14 residues. Germline V gene sequence: CDR1 MNHEY, CDR2 SMNVEV (reference sequence). The CDR3 sequence is CASSLSRVRQPQHF. DNA for the CDR3: TGTGCCAGCAGTTTATCCAGGGTCCGGCAGCCCCAGCATTTT.

This clone was picked up one time. The germline gene is not matched at one end of the junction; a read error may be the cause. This sequence joins TRBV29-1 and TRBJ1-2; TRBD1 is a possible D gene (5 bases). The CDR3 is 11 amino acids. Germline V gives CDR1 SQVTM, CDR2 ANQGSEA. The CDR3 is CSVHLGGSILF. Here the CDR3 DNA reads TGCAGCGTTCACCTCGGGGGGAGTATCCTCTTC.

This chain links TRBV11-3 with TRBJ2-7; 10 bases align to TRBD1. Germline V gene lookup returns CDR1 SGHNT and CDR2 YENEEA. The CDR3 spans 16 residues. J lost 6 bases, V lost 5 bases, and 13 bases had no gene match. Written as DNA, the CDR3 is TGTGCCAGCAGCCCGGGACAGGGGACAATATCGGGCGAGCAGTACTTC. Its translation: CASSPGQGTISGEQYF.

This clone was seen just once. The chain joins TRBV27 to TRBJ1-4; 9 bases are a match to TRBD1. Germline V gives CDR1 MNHEY, CDR2 SMNVEV (reference sequence). The J segment lost 8 bases and the V segment lost 5 bases, leaving 9 bases of the junction unmatched. The CDR3 covers 15 residues. This CDR3 reads CASSNPGTGNEKLFF. The DNA for the CDR3 is TGTGCCAGCAGTAACCCCGGGACAGGGAACGAAAAACTGTTTTTT. Together with reference TRBV27 and TRBJ1-4, the CDR3 gives the full variable domain: EAQVTQNPRYLITVTGKKLTVTCSQNMNHEYMSWYRQDPGLGLRQIYYSMNVEVTDKGDVPEGYKVSRKEKRNFPLILESPSPNQTSLYFCASSNPGTGNEKLFFGSGTQLSVL.

The V gene is TRBV24-1, the J gene TRBJ1-2, with TRBD1 as a possible D gene (6 bases). Per the germline V gene, CDR1 is KGHDR and CDR2 is SFDVKD. V was trimmed by 5 bases and J by 3 bases, leaving 18 bases between them. This CDR3 has 16 residues. The CDR3 nucleotides read TGTGCCACCAGTGTCGGGGGGCCGGACAGTCACTATGGCTACACCTTC. It is translated as CATSVGGPDSHYGYTF.

The chain has TRBV30 and TRBJ1-2; the D gene is possibly TRBD1 (6 bases). CDR3 length equals 13 residues. The germline V and J ends were trimmed by 3 bases and 5 bases, with 13 bases remaining between them. CDR1 is GTSNPN, CDR2 SVGIG, per germline (reference sequence). The CDR3 DNA sequence: TGTGCCTGGAGGGGTCAGGGGTTTTATGGCTACACCTTC. As protein: CAWRGQGFYGYTF.

The chain has TRBV11-2 and TRBJ1-1; no clear D. Looked up from germline, CDR1 is SGHAT and CDR2 is FQNNGV. V shed 0 bases and J shed 1 base, with 6 bases lying between them. This CDR3 is built from 14 residues. CDR3 in amino acids: CASSLDPKNTEAFF. The CDR3 region has the DNA TGTGCCAGCAGCTTAGATCCCAAGAACACTGAAGCTTTCTTT.

The CDR3: CASSQARQGLPRETQYF. In nucleotides, the CDR3 is TGTGCCAGCAGCCAAGCCCGGCAGGGCCTTCCGAGGGAGACCCAGTACTTC. This chain uses TRBV3-1 (or the pseudogene TRBV3-2) with TRBJ2-5; D perhaps matches TRBD1 (5 bases). Per the germline V gene, CDR1 is LGHDT and CDR2 is YNNKEL (reference sequence). The CDR3 spans 17 residues. V was shortened by 1 base and J by 5 bases, with 20 bases between the two germline ends.

V and J are TRBV19 and TRBJ1-1; no reliable D call. The V and J ends lost 3 bases and 8 bases respectively, with 13 bases between them. The CDR3 sequence is 13 residues long. Germline V gene sequence: CDR1 LNHDA, CDR2 SQIVND (reference sequence). The CDR3 DNA follows: TGTGCCAGTAGTATTACGAGGTCCCTCGAAGCTTTCTTT. Its protein is CASSITRSLEAFF.

V is TRBV6-4 and J is TRBJ2-7; 10 positions agree with TRBD2. The ends lost 4 bases at V and 2 bases at J; junction bases unmatched: 5. Germline V gene lookup returns CDR1 MRHNA and CDR2 SNTAGT. This CDR3 contains 15 residues. The CDR3 loop is CASSGRTSGAYEQYF. The DNA of the CDR3 is TGTGCCAGCAGTGGGAGGACTAGCGGAGCCTACGAGCAGTACTTC.

J is TRBJ2-7 and V is TRBV6-5; 8 bases are a match to TRBD1. With V trimmed by 6 bases and J by 4 bases, 11 bases remained unmatched. This CDR3 has 15 residues. CDR1 and CDR2 from the germline V gene are MNHEY and SVGAGI. In DNA form, the CDR3 reads TGTGCCAGCAGCCGAGGGACAGGCCTTGGGTACGAGCAGTACTTC. It yields the protein CASSRGTGLGYEQYF.

The genes are TRBV7-8 and TRBJ2-2; 9 positions match TRBD1. J was trimmed by 1 base and V by 6 bases; bases with no gene match: 6. This CDR3 comprises 16 residues. Germline loops: CDR1 SGHVS, CDR2 FQNEAQ. CDR3 loop: CASRAGTGRNTGELFF. CDR3 sequence (DNA): TGTGCCAGCAGGGCCGGGACAGGGAGGAACACCGGGGAGCTGTTTTTT. Variable domain in full (rest from reference TRBV7-8 and TRBJ2-2): GAGVSQSPRYKVAKRGQDVALRCDPISGHVSLFWYQQALGQGPEFLTYFQNEAQLDKSGLPSDRFFAERPEGSVSTLKIQRTQQEDSAVYLCASRAGTGRNTGELFFGEGSRLTVL.

V gene TRBV11-2 combines with J gene TRBJ2-7; TRBD2 agrees at 10 bases. J was trimmed by 0 bases and V by 3 bases; bases with no gene match: 8. Germline lookup yields CDR1 SGHAT and CDR2 FQNNGV. The length of the CDR3 is 17 residues. CDR3 sequence (DNA): TGTGCCAGCAGCTTCTCCACAGCGGGGGGGAGCTCCTACGAGCAGTACTTC. As protein: CASSFSTAGGSSYEQYF.

The chain uses TRBV7-2 and TRBJ1-2, with 7 nucleotides matching TRBD1. This CDR3 comprises 14 residues. Unmatched junction bases numbered 7, after V lost 1 base and J lost 8 bases. Germline V CDR1 and CDR2: SGHTA, FQGNSA. In DNA, the CDR3 is TGTGCCAGCAGCTTAGACAGGGGCAGGGGGGGCTACACCTTC. Protein: CASSLDRGRGGYTF.

This clone showed up just a few times. The chain employs TRBV2 and TRBJ1-5, with D maybe TRBD1 (6 bases). The CDR3 is made up of 14 amino acids. Trimming left V 5 bases short and J 3 bases short, with 11 bases between. Germline V gene data show CDR1 as SNHLY and CDR2 as FYNNEI. The CDR3 reads CASSRDRNNQPQHF. The CDR3, as DNA: TGTGCCAGCAGTAGAGACAGGAACAATCAGCCCCAGCATTTT.